This T cell receptor (beta chain) was recorded in a study of blood T cells in healthy people across ages. Whole-study results and caveats: Diversity figures based on one million T cells were deemed too low. Researchers said unsorted PBMCs prevented a conclusive naive versus antigen-experienced comparison. Aged donors had fewer naive CD4+ cells and lower diversity than long-lived donors.

CDR3 length: 13 amino acids. CDR1 ENHRY and CDR2 SYGVKD come from the germline V gene. Between the trimmed V and J ends, which lost 8 bases and 3 bases, there was a span of 10 bases. A sample-barcoded 5' primer and a J-beta primer mix were used in a second PCR of roughly 6 to 11 cycles. Every single cDNA molecule received a tag from a template-switch adaptor with 12 random nucleotides. TCRdb re-called the 5' RACE reads with MiXCR, one entry per CDR3 protein. This sample yields 1.5 million to 2 million distinct CDR3 sequences, of which about 35% are seen a single time; roughly 12% belongs to the top ten. On this clonotype itself: Its antigen is still unknown.

This sequence originates from a woman aged 25-40 years in good health. The genes are TRBV10-3 and TRBJ2-2; D is uncertain. The sequenced sample consisted of blood. CDR3 amino acids: CAIGPRDTGELFF. CDR3 DNA: TGTGCCATCGGACCCCGTGACACCGGGGAGCTGTTTTTT.